The following is a TCR beta chain sequence with its context. The antigen remains unidentified. V lost 1 base and J lost 6, with 4 bases in between. Germline CDR1 is MGHRA and CDR2 is YSYEKL. This CDR3 has 11 amino acids. This specimen belongs to a study of identical twins. Findings and caveats of the study: Low generation probability was overrepresented in out-of-frame alpha sequences shared by twins. Conclusions were drawn cross-sectionally by statistical analysis, without following the same donors. Researchers caution that invariant MAIT and iNKT cells could partly confound zero-insertion analyses. Fewer insertions marked abundant cord blood beta clonotypes; young adult naive trended weakly, memory not at all.

Each CDR3 protein is one row after TCRdb ran MiXCR on the 5' RACE reads. This sample has about 570,000 distinct CDR3 sequences, with more than 9% found just once. The sample was also linked to a second study, of yellow fever vaccine responses in identical twins.

The material sequenced was PBMCs. This TCR was sampled from a young woman in good health. The V call is TRBV4-1, the J call TRBJ2-7; D unclear. The CDR3 spells CASSQGLEQYF. DNA of the CDR3: TGCGCCAGCAGCCAAGGTCTCGAGCAGTACTTC.